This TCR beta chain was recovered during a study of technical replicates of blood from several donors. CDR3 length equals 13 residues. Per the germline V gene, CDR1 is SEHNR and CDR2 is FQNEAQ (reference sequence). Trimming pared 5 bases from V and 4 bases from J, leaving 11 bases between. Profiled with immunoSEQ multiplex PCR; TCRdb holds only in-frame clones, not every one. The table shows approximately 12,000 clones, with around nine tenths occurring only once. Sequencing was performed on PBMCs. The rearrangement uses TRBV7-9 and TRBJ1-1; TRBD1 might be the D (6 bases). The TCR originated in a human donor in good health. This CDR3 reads CASSPRGSTEAFF. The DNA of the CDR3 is TGTGCCAGCAGCCCGAGGGGGAGCACTGAAGCTTTCTTT.